This T cell receptor (beta chain) is drawn from a study of blood T cell repertoires in COVID-19. Assay: immunoSEQ multiplex PCR; the TCRdb copy retains only in-frame clones and omits some. The table has tens of thousands of clones, approximately 88% seen once; the top ten hold roughly a fifth. J gave up 7 bases and V 0 bases, and 13 bases lay outside the gene matches. The CDR3 runs 17 residues. The V gene's germline CDR1 is LNHNV and CDR2 YYDKDF (reference sequence). Specimen: peripheral blood. The TCR was taken from an elderly man with active or convalescent COVID-19. This chain links TRBV15 with TRBJ2-7; TRBD2 agrees at 9 bases. CDR3 coding DNA: TGTGCCACCAGCAGAGAAGTGGCGGGAGGGCCGTCCGGGGAGCAGTACTTC. Amino acids: CATSREVAGGPSGEQYF.